What follows describes a single TCR beta chain. This entry belongs to a study of blood T cell repertoires in COVID-19. About the research overall: From the United States, Italy and Spain came samples of acute and convalescent COVID-19. The cDNA or gDNA used as material had been derived from T cells, B-cell-depleted T cells, or PBMCs.

The study drew participants aged about 18 to 90 years from 20 to 30 US areas. Participants' reported clinical history set cohort assignment. Clones were sequenced by immunoSEQ multiplex PCR, and TCRdb holds only the in-frame ones, with some missing. The sample has 300,000 to 400,000 clones, roughly nine tenths seen once. V was pared by 0 bases and J by 6 bases, with 19 bases between. The CDR3 length is 16 residues. CDR1 is SGHRS, CDR2 YFSETQ, per germline. Sequenced sample: PBMCs or T cells enriched from blood (not recorded which). This clonotype was obtained from a woman in her twenties or thirties who had been exposed to COVID-19. V and J are TRBV5-1 and TRBJ2-7, with D possibly being TRBD2 (6 bases). In DNA, the CDR3 is TGCGCCAGCAGCTTGGGAGGGAGGATCTTTACCGGCGAGCAGTACTTC. As protein: CASSLGGRIFTGEQYF.